These T cell receptor beta chains were read from a single sample in a study of Graves' ophthalmopathy and Graves' hyperthyroidism. One entry per CDR3 protein, called by TCRdb with MiXCR from the multiplex PCR reads. The table records more than 1,000,000 distinct CDR3 sequences, around a third of them present only once. The sequenced sample was peripheral blood or thyroid tissue (not recorded which). The origin of the receptors is an adult man with Graves' hyperthyroidism. Each CDR3 is given with its conserved first and last residue.

cdr3_aa: CASSSQNKYQETQYF
j_call: TRBJ2-5
v_call: TRBV7-9

cdr3_aa: CASSQEAAKLWKETQYF
j_call: TRBJ2-5
v_call: TRBV14

cdr3_aa: CASSQKLNRGSQHF
j_call: TRBJ1-5
v_call: TRBV9

cdr3_aa: CASTQRRDTEAFF
j_call: TRBJ1-1
v_call: TRBV2

cdr3_aa: CATSRAANTEAFF
j_call: TRBJ1-1
v_call: TRBV15

cdr3_aa: CASRPGQVGNEQYF
j_call: TRBJ2-7
v_call: TRBV5-1

cdr3_aa: CASSDQDRGDEQYF
j_call: TRBJ2-7
v_call: TRBV9

cdr3_aa: CASRPGSGANEQYF
j_call: TRBJ2-7
v_call: TRBV25-1

cdr3_aa: CASSLSWNQPQHF
j_call: TRBJ1-5
v_call: TRBV7-2

cdr3_aa: CASPRGERANYGYTF
j_call: TRBJ1-2
v_call: TRBV2

cdr3_aa: CATSTLAGGLAEQFF
j_call: TRBJ2-1
v_call: TRBV15

cdr3_aa: CASSPGTAHSGANVLTF
j_call: TRBJ2-6
v_call: TRBV7-6

cdr3_aa: CSVLKDGYTF
j_call: TRBJ1-2
v_call: TRBV29-1

cdr3_aa: CASSFTWDYEQYF
j_call: TRBJ2-7
v_call: TRBV7-6